This entry describes one TCR beta chain. This sample is drawn from a study of blood T cell repertoires in COVID-19. Study summary: COVID-19 samples collected from the United States, Italy and Spain covered acute and convalescent phases. T cells, B-cell-depleted T cells, or PBMCs supplied cDNA or gDNA.

From germline, CDR1 is MNHNS and CDR2 SASEGT. Trimming stripped 1 base from V and 8 bases from J, with 15 bases between. The CDR3 runs 15 residues. Participants were aged about 18 to 89 years from about two dozen US areas. The assay was immunoSEQ multiplex PCR, and TCRdb's table has in-frame clones only and misses some. Of 250,000 to 350,000 clones in the sample, 80% to 90% are singletons; the top ten hold 4% to 4.5%. The rearrangement uses TRBV6-1 and TRBJ2-1; no firm D call. Material: PBMCs or T cells enriched from blood (not recorded which). The sequence was obtained from a woman younger than 45 who had recovered from COVID-19. The CDR3 reads CASSEVTSHGDEQFF. CDR3 in DNA: TGTGCCAGCAGTGAAGTGACTTCCCATGGAGATGAGCAGTTCTTC.